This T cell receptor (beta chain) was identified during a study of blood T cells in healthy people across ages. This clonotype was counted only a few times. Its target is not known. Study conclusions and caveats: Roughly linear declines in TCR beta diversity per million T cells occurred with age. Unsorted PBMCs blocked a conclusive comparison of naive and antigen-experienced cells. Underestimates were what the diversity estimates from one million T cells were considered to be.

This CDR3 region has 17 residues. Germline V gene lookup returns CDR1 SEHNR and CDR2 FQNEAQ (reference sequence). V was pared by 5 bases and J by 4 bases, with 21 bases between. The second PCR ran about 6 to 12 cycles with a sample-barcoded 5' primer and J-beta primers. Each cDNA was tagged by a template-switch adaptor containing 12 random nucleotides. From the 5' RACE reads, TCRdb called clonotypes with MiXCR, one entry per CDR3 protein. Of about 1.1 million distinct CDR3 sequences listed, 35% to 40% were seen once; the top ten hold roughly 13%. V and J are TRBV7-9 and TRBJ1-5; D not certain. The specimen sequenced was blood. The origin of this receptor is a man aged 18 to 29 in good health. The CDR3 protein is CASSPLTGRRENQPQHF. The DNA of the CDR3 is TGTGCCAGCAGCCCCCTGACGGGCAGAAGGGAGAATCAGCCCCAGCATTTT.